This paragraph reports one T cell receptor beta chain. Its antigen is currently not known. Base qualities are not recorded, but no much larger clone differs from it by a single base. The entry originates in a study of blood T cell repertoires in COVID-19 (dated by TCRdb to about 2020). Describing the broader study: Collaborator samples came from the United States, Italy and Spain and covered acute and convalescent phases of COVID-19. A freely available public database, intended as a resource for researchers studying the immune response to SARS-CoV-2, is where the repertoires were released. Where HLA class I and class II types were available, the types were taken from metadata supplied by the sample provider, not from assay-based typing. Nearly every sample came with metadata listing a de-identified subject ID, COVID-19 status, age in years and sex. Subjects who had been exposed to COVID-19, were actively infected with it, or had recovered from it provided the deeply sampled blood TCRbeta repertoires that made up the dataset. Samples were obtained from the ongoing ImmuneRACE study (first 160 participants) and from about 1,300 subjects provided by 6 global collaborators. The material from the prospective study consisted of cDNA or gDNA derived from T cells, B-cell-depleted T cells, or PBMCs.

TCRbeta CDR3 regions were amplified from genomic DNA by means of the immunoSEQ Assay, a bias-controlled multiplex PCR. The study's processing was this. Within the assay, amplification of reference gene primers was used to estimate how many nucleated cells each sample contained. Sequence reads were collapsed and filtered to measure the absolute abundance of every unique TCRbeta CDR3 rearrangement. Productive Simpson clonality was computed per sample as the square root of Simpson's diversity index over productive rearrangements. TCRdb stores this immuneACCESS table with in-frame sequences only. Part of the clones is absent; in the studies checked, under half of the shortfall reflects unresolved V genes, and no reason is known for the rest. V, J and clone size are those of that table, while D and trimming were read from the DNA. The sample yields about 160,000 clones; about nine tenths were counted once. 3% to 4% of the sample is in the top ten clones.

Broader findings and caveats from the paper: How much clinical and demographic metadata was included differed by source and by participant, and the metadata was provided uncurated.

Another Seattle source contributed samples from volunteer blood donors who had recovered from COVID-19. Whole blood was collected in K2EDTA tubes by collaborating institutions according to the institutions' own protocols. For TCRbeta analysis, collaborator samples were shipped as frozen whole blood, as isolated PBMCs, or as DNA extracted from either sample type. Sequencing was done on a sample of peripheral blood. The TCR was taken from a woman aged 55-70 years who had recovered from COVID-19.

CDR3 sequence: CASSVNLADTQYF. The sequenced DNA is TGTGCCAGCAGCGTAAACTTAGCGGATACGCAGTATTTT. Recombination connected TRBV9 to TRBJ2-3; a tentative D match to TRBD2 spans 5 bases. The trim is 1 base for V and 6 bases for J, with a gap of 9 bases between the germline ends. CDR1 is given as SGDLS and CDR2 as YYNGEE, both from the germline V gene. From cysteine to phenylalanine, the CDR3 is 13 amino acids long. Just CDR3 DNA is preserved here, 39 bases in frame from base 1.